The 18 T cell receptor beta chains below were found in one sample sequenced in a study of cytomegalovirus exposure and HLA in healthy donors. Only in-frame clones appear in the TCRdb table, and some are missing; sequencing was by immunoSEQ multiplex PCR. The sample lists 82,000 or so clones, 90% to 95% occurring once. Sequenced: PBMCs. These receptors were taken from a woman under 30 in good health and CMV-seronegative.

This rearrangement joins TRBV28 to TRBJ2-7; TRBD1 matches at 8 bases. This CDR3 is 13 amino acids long. The germline V gene has CDR1 MDHEN and CDR2 SYDVKM. J lost 6 bases, V lost 4 bases, and 5 bases had no gene match. Written as DNA, the CDR3 is TGTGCCAGCAGTTCCGGACAGGGAGGCGAGCAGTACTTC. Translated: CASSSGQGGEQYF.

The chain has TRBV5-5 and TRBJ2-3; 7 nucleotides align to TRBD2. The germline gives CDR1 SGHKS, CDR2 YYEKEE (reference sequence). The trim removed 5 bases at V and 5 bases at J, leaving 2 bases unmatched. This CDR3 has 12 amino acids. The CDR3 here is CASRVAGDTQYF. The CDR3 DNA reads as TGTGCCAGCAGGGTAGCGGGAGATACGCAGTATTTT.

The rearrangement links TRBV11-2 to TRBJ1-6; D call uncertain. V was shortened by 1 base and J by 9 bases, with 7 bases between the two germline ends. CDR3 length: 13 amino acids. The germline V gene has CDR1 SGHAT and CDR2 FQNNGV. This CDR3 reads CASSLAEISPLHF. The CDR3 DNA sequence: TGTGCCAGCAGCTTAGCGGAGATTTCACCCCTCCACTTT.

The V call is TRBV6-5, the J call TRBJ2-1, with D perhaps matching TRBD2 (5 bases). V shed 1 base and J shed 4 bases, with 14 bases lying between them. The CDR3 covers 16 residues. In germline, CDR1 is MNHEY, CDR2 SVGAGI. CDR3 region: CASSYFAGSRYNEQFF. The CDR3 DNA reads TGTGCCAGCAGTTACTTTGCGGGTTCGAGATACAATGAGCAGTTCTTC.

The chain carries TRBV19 and TRBJ1-1; 7 bases agree with TRBD1. From germline, CDR1 is LNHDA and CDR2 SQIVND (reference sequence). The CDR3 has 14 amino acids. J lost 4 bases, V lost 4 bases, and 6 bases had no gene match. In DNA form, the CDR3 reads TGTGCCAGTAGTAAGGGGGCCGGGATCACTGAAGCTTTCTTT. Residues: CASSKGAGITEAFF.

The chain carries TRBV7-7 and TRBJ2-1, with 8 bases aligning to TRBD1. The CDR3 is 16 amino acids. After removal of 1 base from V and 2 bases from J, the junction contained 4 bases not matched to a gene. CDR1 is SSHAT and CDR2 is FNYEAQ in the germline V gene (reference sequence). Here the CDR3 reads CASSLEPGGPYNEQFF. Written as DNA, the CDR3 is TGTGCCAGCAGCTTAGAACCAGGGGGCCCCTACAATGAGCAGTTCTTC.

This clone was observed once. The chain combines TRBV6-1 with TRBJ2-5; 7 bases are shared with TRBD2. The ends lost 4 bases at V and 5 bases at J; junction bases unmatched: 7. CDR3 length: 14 residues. Germline V lookup: CDR1 MNHNS, CDR2 SASEGT. CDR3 region: CASSAHWGGETQYF. The CDR3 DNA follows: TGTGCCAGCAGTGCTCACTGGGGAGGGGAGACCCAGTACTTC.

The chain joins TRBV19 to TRBJ1-2; tentative D call: TRBD1 (6 bases). The CDR3 length is 13 residues. The ends were cut back, 4 bases at V and 9 bases at J, with 15 bases in the middle. Germline V lookup: CDR1 LNHDA, CDR2 SQIVND (reference sequence). CDR3 region: CASSNPPRDSYTF. The CDR3 coding sequence is TGTGCCAGTAGTAACCCTCCCCGGGACAGCTACACCTTC.

This chain links TRBV4-1 with TRBJ1-5, with 9 nucleotides matching TRBD1. This CDR3 comprises 18 residues. V trimming: 0 bases; J trimming: 0 bases; junction bases outside the gene matches: 6. Germline CDR1 MGHRA, CDR2 YSYEKL. CDR3 DNA sequence: TGCGCCAGCAGCCAAGATGGGACAGGGCAGTATAGCAATCAGCCCCAGCATTTT. Translating gives CASSQDGTGQYSNQPQHF.

The chain combines TRBV7-9 with TRBJ2-1; 16 bases map to TRBD2. Trimming took 5 bases from V and 9 from J; bases not matched to a gene: 16. The CDR3 loop spans 19 amino acids. Germline loops: CDR1 SEHNR, CDR2 FQNEAQ (reference sequence). Here the CDR3 reads CASSILGTSGGALVLEQFF. The CDR3, as DNA: TGTGCCAGCAGCATCTTAGGGACTAGCGGGGGGGCCTTGGTTCTTGAGCAGTTCTTC.

This chain joins TRBV5-6 and TRBJ2-7; 9 nucleotides line up with TRBD2. Unmatched junction bases numbered 7, after V lost 3 bases and J lost 9 bases. Germline V gene sequence: CDR1 SGHDT, CDR2 YYEEEE. The CDR3 spans 13 residues. CDR3 residues: CASSWSRREGQYF. CDR3 coding DNA: TGTGCCAGCAGCTGGAGTCGGCGGGAGGGGCAGTACTTC.

This clone was found once. CDR3 coding DNA: TGCAGCGCGGTTTACGGGACTAGCGGGAGAACGAGGTACGAGCAGTACTTC. This gives the protein CSAVYGTSGRTRYEQYF. This chain links TRBV29-1 with TRBJ2-7; 14 bases agree with TRBD2. CDR1 SQVTM and CDR2 ANQGSEA come from the germline V gene. V was clipped by 7 bases and J by 4 bases; unmatched bases: 15. CDR3 size: 17 residues.

V is TRBV29-1 and J is TRBJ1-5; 9 positions agree with TRBD1. The V gene's germline CDR1 is SQVTM and CDR2 ANQGSEA. This CDR3 spans 13 amino acids. V gave up 6 bases and J gave up 6 bases; unmatched junction bases: 6. The DNA of the CDR3 is TGCAGCGTCTTACAGGGGGCAGGTCAGCCCCAGCATTTT. This sequence encodes CSVLQGAGQPQHF.

V is TRBV7-2 and J is TRBJ1-2; TRBD1 matches at 7 bases. J gave up 8 bases and V 1 base, and 13 bases lay outside the gene matches. The CDR3 covers 16 residues. The germline V gene encodes CDR1 SGHTA and CDR2 FQGNSA. Here the CDR3 DNA reads TGTGCCAGCAGCTTAGGAGAGACAGGGAATCGTGGCGGCTACACCTTC. It translates to CASSLGETGNRGGYTF.

The gene calls are TRBV19 and TRBJ2-1, with 9 bases aligning to TRBD2. CDR3 length: 13 residues. In germline, CDR1 is LNHDA, CDR2 SQIVND (reference sequence). J was trimmed by 4 bases and V by 6 bases; bases with no gene match: 1. CDR3 loop: CASRSGGYNEQFF. CDR3 in DNA: TGTGCCAGTAGAAGCGGGGGGTACAATGAGCAGTTCTTC.

This chain connects TRBV9 to TRBJ2-1; 8 bases map to TRBD1. V was pared by 0 bases and J by 4 bases, with 6 bases of the junction left unmatched. From germline, CDR1 is SGDLS and CDR2 YYNGEE. The CDR3 consists of 16 residues. The CDR3 bases are TGTGCCAGCAGCGTAGGGGGCAGGGGGCTTTACAATGAGCAGTTCTTC. It encodes CASSVGGRGLYNEQFF.

This chain joins TRBV6-1 and TRBJ1-1; weak D call: TRBD1 (6 bases). This CDR3 has 15 residues. Germline V gene data show CDR1 as MNHNS and CDR2 as SASEGT. V lost 6 bases and J 4 bases, leaving 18 bases between the germline ends. Here the CDR3 reads CASRIQTEGGTEAFF. In DNA form, the CDR3 reads TGTGCCAGCAGAATCCAGACTGAAGGGGGCACTGAAGCTTTCTTT.

The gene calls are TRBV19 and TRBJ2-5; TRBD2 aligns across 13 bases. The CDR3 covers 14 residues. Germline V gene lookup returns CDR1 LNHDA and CDR2 SQIVND (reference sequence). Germline trimming cut 4 bases from V and 4 bases from J; bases unmatched to any gene: 0. CDR3 residues: CASSRTSGRETQYF. CDR3 nucleotide sequence: TGTGCCAGTAGTAGGACTAGCGGGAGAGAGACCCAGTACTTC.